The 27 T cell receptor beta chains given below trace back to one sample, sequenced in a study of blood T cell repertoires in COVID-19. Libraries were prepared by immunoSEQ multiplex PCR; TCRdb keeps only in-frame clonotypes and omits some of them. The table records about 42,000 clones, around 76% of them present only once. The material sequenced was peripheral blood. The receptor source for this set is a man older than 75 with acute or convalescent COVID-19.

V usage is TRBV5-4 and J usage is TRBJ2-2; D might be TRBD2 (6 bases). The CDR3 loop spans 15 amino acids. CDR1 SGHNT and CDR2 YYREEE come from the germline V gene (reference sequence). Trimming cost V 3 bases and J 2 bases, with 11 bases left between them. The CDR3 coding sequence is TGTGCCAGCAGCTCCAGTGGGACTAACACCGGGGAGCTGTTTTTT. Its translation is CASSSSGTNTGELFF.

The chain carries TRBV5-1 and TRBJ1-4; tentatively, D is TRBD1 (6 bases). The germline V gene has CDR1 SGHRS and CDR2 YFSETQ. The V gene lost 0 bases and the J gene lost 8 bases, with 23 bases spanning the gap. This CDR3 comprises 18 residues. CDR3 region: CASSLEAGARVAEEKLFF. CDR3 nucleotides: TGCGCCAGCAGCTTGGAGGCGGGGGCGCGGGTTGCGGAGGAAAAACTGTTTTTT.

This clone was counted a few times. The chain combines TRBV7-9 with TRBJ2-3; tentatively, D is TRBD2 (6 bases). Germline-derived CDR1 and CDR2 are SEHNR and FQNEAQ (reference sequence). V lost 0 bases to trimming and J lost 2 bases, with 9 bases between them. This CDR3 is built from 15 residues. The CDR3 DNA follows: TGTGCCAGCAGCTTAGCTAGCGGTTCCACAGATACGCAGTATTTT. Translating gives CASSLASGSTDTQYF. The full variable domain, rest sourced from reference TRBV7-9 and TRBJ2-3, is DTGVSQNPRHKITKRGQNVTFRCDPISEHNRLYWYRQTLGQGPEFLTYFQNEAQLEKSRLLSDRFSAERPKGSFSTLEIQRTEQGDSAMYLCASSLASGSTDTQYFGPGTRLTVL.

Notes on this clone: The identical CDR3 is also encoded by other nucleotide sequences in the sample. The chain is built from TRBV5-8 and TRBJ1-2; D ambiguous. Trimming stripped 1 base from V and 1 base from J, with 5 bases between. CDR1 and CDR2 (germline): SGHTS, YDEGEE. The CDR3 has 13 amino acids. In nucleotides, the CDR3 is TGTGCCAGCAGCTTGTCAGTTAACTATGGCTACACCTTC. Residues: CASSLSVNYGYTF.

V is TRBV19 and J is TRBJ1-3; D perhaps matches TRBD1 (6 bases). The V end was cut by 5 bases, the J end by 2 bases, with 10 bases between. CDR1 and CDR2 from the germline V gene are LNHDA and SQIVND (reference sequence). The CDR3 is 14 amino acids. CDR3 DNA sequence: TGTGCCAGTAGTCCCGGGGACACTGGAAACACCATATATTTT. Residues: CASSPGDTGNTIYF.

The V gene is TRBV24-1, the J gene TRBJ2-5; D might be TRBD2 (6 bases). Germline V lookup: CDR1 KGHDR, CDR2 SFDVKD. The V end was cut by 4 bases, the J end by 5 bases, with 16 bases between. The CDR3 is made up of 15 amino acids. CDR3: CATSDPGMGGETQYF. The DNA for the CDR3 is TGTGCCACCAGTGACCCGGGGATGGGAGGCGAGACCCAGTACTTC.

CDR3 region: CATSRESGLSSYNEQFF. As DNA, the CDR3 is TGTGCCACCAGCAGAGAATCGGGTTTAAGCTCCTACAATGAGCAGTTCTTC. The J gene is TRBJ2-1, the V gene TRBV15, with D unresolved. This CDR3 has 17 residues. Trimming left V 0 bases short and J 0 bases short, with 12 bases between. CDR1 and CDR2 from the germline V gene are LNHNV and YYDKDF (reference sequence).

This clone was counted between two and nine times. The V call is TRBV5-5, the J call TRBJ1-1, with D perhaps matching TRBD1 (5 bases). The V end was cut by 4 bases, the J end by 3 bases, with 13 bases between. The CDR3 covers 14 residues. The germline gives CDR1 SGHKS, CDR2 YYEKEE (reference sequence). The CDR3 coding sequence is TGTGCCAGCAGCCCCCGCGGGGCAGACACTGAAGCTTTCTTT. It yields the protein CASSPRGADTEAFF. Using reference TRBV5-5 and TRBJ1-1 for the parts outside the CDR3, the full variable domain is DAGVTQSPTHLIKTRGQQVTLRCSPISGHKSVSWYQQVLGQGPQFIFQYYEKEERGRGNFPDRFSARQFPNYSSELNVNALLLGDSALYLCASSPRGADTEAFFGQGTRLTVV.

V gene TRBV28 combines with J gene TRBJ1-1; D is undetermined. The CDR3 consists of 12 residues. V lost 3 bases, J lost 7 bases, and 9 bases lay in between. Germline V gene sequence: CDR1 MDHEN, CDR2 SYDVKM. CDR3 sequence (DNA): TGTGCCAGCAGTTTGTTACAGTATGAAGCTTTCTTT. Translating it yields CASSLLQYEAFF.

With regard to this clone: Since no conserved phenylalanine or tryptophan closes the CDR3, a read error is the likely cause. The DNA is left out, because the CDR3 cannot be placed on it with certainty; the CDR3 is given as TCRdb lists it. The chain employs TRBV3-1 (or the pseudogene TRBV3-2) and TRBJ1-1; the table names TRBD1, a call not compared with the DNA. CDR1 LGHDT and CDR2 YNNKEL come from the germline V gene (reference sequence). The CDR3 is 13 residues long, counting both termini. The chain's CDR3 is CASSHESGTGMEI.

The gene calls are TRBV6-5 and TRBJ2-7; 9 nucleotides align to TRBD1. The CDR3 length is 13 residues. CDR1 is MNHEY, CDR2 SVGAGI, per germline. V was pared by 6 bases and J by 4 bases, with 4 bases of the junction left unmatched. The CDR3 region has the DNA TGTGCCAGCAGCCGGGACAGGGCTTACGAGCAGTACTTC. Its translation is CASSRDRAYEQYF.

This chain connects TRBV6-1 to TRBJ1-6; D not certain. Germline values: CDR1 MNHNS, CDR2 SASEGT. The CDR3 is 15 residues long. V lost 0 bases and J lost 8, with 11 bases in between. Here the CDR3 DNA reads TGTGCCAGCAGTGAAGCCCCAGGCCCAGATTCACCCCTCCACTTT. As protein: CASSEAPGPDSPLHF.

The V gene is TRBV6-5, the J gene TRBJ2-7; 8 bases are shared with TRBD1. This CDR3 spans 14 amino acids. The trim removed 8 bases at V and 3 bases at J, leaving 9 bases unmatched. Germline CDR1 reads MNHEY; CDR2 reads SVGAGI. CDR3 DNA: TGTGCCAGCTTGAAAGGGGGACAGGTCTACGAGCAGTACTTC. This translates into CASLKGGQVYEQYF.

This clone has a single count. CDR3 bases: TGTGCCAGCAGCCAAGACTGGGGCACCCCTAACTATGGCTACACCTTC. Translated: CASSQDWGTPNYGYTF. This chain uses TRBV4-2 with TRBJ1-2, with a tentative D call TRBD1 (5 bases). This CDR3 spans 16 amino acids. Germline V gene sequence: CDR1 LGHNA, CDR2 YNFKEQ. V dropped 0 bases and J dropped 0 bases, with 11 bases sitting between them.

This clone was counted between two and nine times. The chain links TRBV5-1 to TRBJ1-2; D call uncertain. This CDR3 spans 13 amino acids. Trimming cost V 0 bases and J 2 bases, with 5 bases left between them. Germline CDR1 SGHRS, CDR2 YFSETQ. The CDR3 coding sequence is TGCGCCAGCAGCTTGGGACAAAACTATGGCTACACCTTC. This sequence encodes CASSLGQNYGYTF.

This chain joins TRBV7-3 and TRBJ2-1, with 10 positions matching TRBD2. The ends lost 2 bases at V and 4 bases at J; junction bases unmatched: 8. The CDR3 consists of 17 residues. CDR1 and CDR2 from the germline V gene are SGHTA and FQGTGA. The CDR3 region has the DNA TGTGCCAGCAGCTTACCACCTCTAGCGGGGGTTTACAATGAGCAGTTCTTC. It yields the protein CASSLPPLAGVYNEQFF.

The rearrangement links TRBV18 to TRBJ1-1, with D possibly being TRBD1 (5 bases). The V end was cut by 1 base, the J end by 6 bases, with 9 bases between. The germline CDR1 and CDR2 sequences are KGHSH and LQKENI. This CDR3 comprises 13 residues. CDR3 sequence: CASSPRGDPEAFF. Written as DNA, the CDR3 is TGTGCCAGCTCACCACGGGGGGATCCTGAAGCTTTCTTT.

The chain couples TRBV4-1 to TRBJ2-3; 15 bases fit TRBD2. The J segment lost 8 bases and the V segment lost 0 bases, leaving 6 bases of the junction unmatched. The CDR3 contains 17 residues. CDR1 is MGHRA, CDR2 YSYEKL, per germline. The CDR3: CASSQEGLAGGPGTQYF. The CDR3, as DNA: TGCGCCAGCAGCCAAGAAGGACTAGCGGGAGGGCCGGGTACGCAGTATTTT.

The rearrangement links TRBV6-1 to TRBJ2-5; 10 bases map to TRBD2. Germline CDR1 reads MNHNS; CDR2 reads SASEGT. CDR3 size: 15 residues. After removal of 6 bases from V and 4 bases from J, the junction contained 8 bases not matched to a gene. The CDR3 bases are TGTGCCAGCAGATCGAGCGGGGGGGCTGGAGAGACCCAGTACTTC. This gives the protein CASRSSGGAGETQYF.

This clone is medium-sized. V is TRBV28 and J is TRBJ1-2; no reliable D call. Trimming pared 4 bases from V and 3 bases from J, leaving 6 bases between. The CDR3 is made up of 12 amino acids. Germline CDR1 MDHEN, CDR2 SYDVKM. The CDR3 DNA is TGTGCCAGCAGTTCCGGGGACTATGGCTACACCTTC. This encodes CASSSGDYGYTF.

This chain connects TRBV20-1 to TRBJ1-1; D gene unclear. Germline V CDR1 and CDR2: DFQATT, SNEGSKA (reference sequence). Trimming removed 7 bases at V and 3 bases at J, with 9 bases between. The CDR3 extends over 11 amino acids. The CDR3 spells CSVCRDTEAFF. CDR3 in DNA: TGCAGTGTCTGCCGGGACACTGAAGCTTTCTTT.

The J gene is TRBJ2-7, the V gene TRBV27; TRBD2 aligns across 7 bases. This CDR3 has 17 amino acids. The junction had 20 bases not matched to a gene; V was cut back by 5 bases and J by 7 bases. Per the germline V gene, CDR1 is MNHEY and CDR2 is SMNVEV (reference sequence). This CDR3 is CASSPPTWAGRDVEQYF. Written as DNA, the CDR3 is TGTGCCAGCAGTCCCCCCACGTGGGCAGGGAGGGACGTTGAGCAGTACTTC.

The V call is TRBV6-1, the J call TRBJ1-5; perhaps TRBD1 as D (6 bases). Deletions cut 2 bases from V and 3 bases from J, with 8 bases between. Germline V gives CDR1 MNHNS, CDR2 SASEGT. The CDR3 has 14 residues. CDR3 coding DNA: TGTGCCAGCAGTGAAAGGGACAACAATCAGCCCCAGCATTTT. It translates to CASSERDNNQPQHF.

There are a few counts of this clone. The V call is TRBV19, the J call TRBJ1-5; the D gene is possibly TRBD1 (6 bases). Between the trimmed V and J ends, which lost 0 bases and 1 base, there was a span of 13 bases. This CDR3 region has 17 residues. Germline V gene lookup returns CDR1 LNHDA and CDR2 SQIVND (reference sequence). The CDR3 DNA reads as TGTGCCAGTAGTATAGATGTCCAGGGGAGAAGCAATCAGCCCCAGCATTTT. Its translation: CASSIDVQGRSNQPQHF.

J is TRBJ2-5 and V is TRBV7-2; D is uncertain. Germline assignment: CDR1 SGHTA and CDR2 FQGNSA. Trimming pared 1 base from V and 5 bases from J, leaving 11 bases between. The CDR3 has 14 amino acids. CDR3 residues: CASSLGLPGETQYF. The DNA of the CDR3 is TGTGCCAGCAGCTTAGGACTCCCTGGGGAGACCCAGTACTTC. The full variable domain, with the rest looked up from reference TRBV7-2 and TRBJ2-5, is GAGVSQSPSNKVTEKGKDVELRCDPISGHTALYWYRQSLGQGLEFLIYFQGNSAPDKSGLPSDRFSAERTGGSVSTLTIQRTQQEDSAVYLCASSLGLPGETQYFGPGTRLLVL.

This clone was found a few times. The chain links TRBV5-4 to TRBJ1-3; possibly TRBD1 for D (5 bases). This CDR3 contains 16 residues. Trimming took off 4 bases at V and 0 bases at J, with 14 bases between the two ends. Germline CDR1 SGHNT, CDR2 YYREEE (reference sequence). CDR3: CASSTLQGNSGNTIYF. CDR3 coding DNA: TGTGCCAGCAGCACTCTCCAGGGCAACTCTGGAAACACCATATATTTT.

The chain uses TRBV18 and TRBJ1-2; 8 nucleotides line up with TRBD1. The CDR3 spans 13 residues. The V gene's germline CDR1 is KGHSH and CDR2 LQKENI. V dropped 3 bases and J dropped 4; count of bases not matched to a gene: 1. The CDR3 is CASSPDRVYGYTF. CDR3 DNA: TGTGCCAGCTCACCGGACAGGGTCTATGGCTACACCTTC.